What follows is one T cell receptor beta chain and its context. Trimming took off 2 bases at V and 1 base at J, with 6 bases between the two ends. The CDR3 is 14 amino acids. The germline V gene has CDR1 MDHEN and CDR2 SYDVKM. The data derive from a study of blood T cell repertoires in COVID-19. Study details: Acute and convalescent COVID-19 samples came from the United States, Italy and Spain.

Original processing methods: It was from reference gene primer amplification that nucleated cell counts were estimated. The data were produced by immunoSEQ multiplex PCR, yet TCRdb's version contains in-frame clones alone and is incomplete. That table gives V, J and clone size, and the DNA gave D and trimming. Found here are 150,000 to 200,000 clones, 65% to 90% of them singletons; the top ten hold roughly 1.4%. V is TRBV28 and J is TRBJ1-5, with no clear D. Sequenced: peripheral blood. The receptor's source is a human donor in a cohort sampled during active COVID-19. CDR3 sequence: CASSLRGSNQPQHF. Written as DNA, the CDR3 is TGTGCCAGCAGTTTAAGAGGGAGCAATCAGCCCCAGCATTTT.